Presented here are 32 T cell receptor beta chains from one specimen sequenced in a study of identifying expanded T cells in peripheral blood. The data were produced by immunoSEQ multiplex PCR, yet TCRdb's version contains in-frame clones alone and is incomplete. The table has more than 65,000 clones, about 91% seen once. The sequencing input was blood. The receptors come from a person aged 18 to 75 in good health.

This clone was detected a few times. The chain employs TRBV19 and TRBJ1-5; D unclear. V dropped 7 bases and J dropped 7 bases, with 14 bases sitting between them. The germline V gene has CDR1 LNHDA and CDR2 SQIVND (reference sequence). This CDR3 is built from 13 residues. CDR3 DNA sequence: TGTGCCAGTACAAGGGTGGTGGGCCAGCCCCAGCATTTT. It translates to CASTRVVGQPQHF.

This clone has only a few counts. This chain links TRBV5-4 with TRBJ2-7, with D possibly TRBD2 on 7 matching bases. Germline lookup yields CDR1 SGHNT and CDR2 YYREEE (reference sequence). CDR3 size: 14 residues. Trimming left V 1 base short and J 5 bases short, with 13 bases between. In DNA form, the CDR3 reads TGTGCCAGCAGCTTGTGGGGGGGCCCGAACGAGCAGTACTTC. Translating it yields CASSLWGGPNEQYF.

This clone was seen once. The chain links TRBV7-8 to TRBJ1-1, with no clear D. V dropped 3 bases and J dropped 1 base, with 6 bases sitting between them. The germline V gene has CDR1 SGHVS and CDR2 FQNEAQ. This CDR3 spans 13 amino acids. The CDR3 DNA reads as TGTGCCAGCAGCTTCTCGGAGAACACTGAAGCTTTCTTT. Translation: CASSFSENTEAFF.

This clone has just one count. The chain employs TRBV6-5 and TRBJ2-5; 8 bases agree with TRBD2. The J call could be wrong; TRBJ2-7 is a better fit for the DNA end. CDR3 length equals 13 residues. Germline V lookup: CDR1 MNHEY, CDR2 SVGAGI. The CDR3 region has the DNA TGTGCCAGCCGGCGGGGGGCCTCCTACGAGCAGTACTTC. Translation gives CASRRGASYEQYF.

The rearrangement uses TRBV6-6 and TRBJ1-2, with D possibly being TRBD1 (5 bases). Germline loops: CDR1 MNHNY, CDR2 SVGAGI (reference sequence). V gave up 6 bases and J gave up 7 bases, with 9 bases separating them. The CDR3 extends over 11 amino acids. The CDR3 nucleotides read TGTGCCAGCAGCCAGGGTTTTGGCTACACCTTC. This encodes CASSQGFGYTF.

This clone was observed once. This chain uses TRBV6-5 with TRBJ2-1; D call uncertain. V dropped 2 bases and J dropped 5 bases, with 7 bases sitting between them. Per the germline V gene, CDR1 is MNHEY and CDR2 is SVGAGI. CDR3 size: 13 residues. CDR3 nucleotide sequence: TGTGCCAGCAGTTACCTATTTGACAATGAGCAGTTCTTC. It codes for CASSYLFDNEQFF.

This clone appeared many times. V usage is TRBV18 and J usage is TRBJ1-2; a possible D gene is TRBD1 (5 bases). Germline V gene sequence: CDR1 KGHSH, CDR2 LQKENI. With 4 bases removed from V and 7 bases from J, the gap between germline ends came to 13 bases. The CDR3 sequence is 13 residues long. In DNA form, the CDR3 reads TGTGCCAGCTCACTCGACCAGGGAAGTGGCTACACCTTC. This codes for CASSLDQGSGYTF.

This CDR3 is CASSIVGSDTQYF. CDR3 sequence (DNA): TGTGCCAGTAGTATAGTAGGCTCAGATACGCAGTATTTT. The rearrangement joins TRBV19 to TRBJ2-3; unclear D gene. CDR3 length: 13 amino acids. Trimming cost V 1 base and J 4 bases, with 6 bases left between them. Germline assignment: CDR1 LNHDA and CDR2 SQIVND (reference sequence).

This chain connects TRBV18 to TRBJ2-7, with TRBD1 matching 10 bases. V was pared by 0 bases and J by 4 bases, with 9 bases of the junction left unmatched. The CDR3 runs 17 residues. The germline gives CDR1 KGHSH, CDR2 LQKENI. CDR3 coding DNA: TGTGCCAGCTCACCACCGACCGGGACAGGGGCTTTGTACGAGCAGTACTTC. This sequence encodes CASSPPTGTGALYEQYF.

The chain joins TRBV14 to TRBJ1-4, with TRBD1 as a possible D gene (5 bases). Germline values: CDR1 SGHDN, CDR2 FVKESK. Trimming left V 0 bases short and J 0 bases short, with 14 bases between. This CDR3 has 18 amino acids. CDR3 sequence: CASSQEAGPLATNEKLFF. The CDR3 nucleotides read TGTGCCAGCAGCCAAGAAGCAGGGCCCCTCGCAACTAATGAAAAACTGTTTTTT.

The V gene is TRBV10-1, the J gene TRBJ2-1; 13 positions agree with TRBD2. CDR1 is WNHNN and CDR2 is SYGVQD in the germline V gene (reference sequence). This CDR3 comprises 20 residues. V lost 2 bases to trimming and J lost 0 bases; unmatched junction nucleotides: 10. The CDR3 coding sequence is TGCGCCAGCAGTGAGGGGGCGGGACTAGCGGGGAGGGCCTCCTACAATGAGCAGTTCTTC. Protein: CASSEGAGLAGRASYNEQFF.

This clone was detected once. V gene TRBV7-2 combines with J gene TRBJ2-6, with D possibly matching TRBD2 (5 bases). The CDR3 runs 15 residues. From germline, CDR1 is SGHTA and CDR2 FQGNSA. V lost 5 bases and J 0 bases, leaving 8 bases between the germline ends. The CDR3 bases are TGTGCCAGCAGCCAAGGGAGCTCTGGGGCCAACGTCCTGACTTTC. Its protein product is CASSQGSSGANVLTF.

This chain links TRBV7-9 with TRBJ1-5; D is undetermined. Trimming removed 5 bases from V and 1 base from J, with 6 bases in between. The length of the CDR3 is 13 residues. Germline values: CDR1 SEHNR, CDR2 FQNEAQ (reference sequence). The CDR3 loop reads CASSLDSNQPQHF. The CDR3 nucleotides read TGTGCCAGCAGCCTCGACAGCAATCAGCCCCAGCATTTT.

The CDR3 sequence: CASRTGDNTEAFF. The CDR3 bases are TGTGCCAGCAGAACAGGGGATAACACTGAAGCTTTCTTT. The chain carries TRBV6-6 and TRBJ1-1; TRBD1 matches 7 bases. The germline gives CDR1 MNHNY, CDR2 SVGAGI (reference sequence). The CDR3 extends over 13 amino acids. V shed 6 bases, J shed 2 bases, and the junction held 3 bases outside the gene matches.

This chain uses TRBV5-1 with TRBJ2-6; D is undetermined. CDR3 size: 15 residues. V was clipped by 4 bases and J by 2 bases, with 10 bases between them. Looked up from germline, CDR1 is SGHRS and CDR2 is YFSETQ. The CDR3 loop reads CASSVSPPGANVLTF. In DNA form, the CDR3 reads TGCGCCAGCAGCGTTTCACCACCTGGGGCCAACGTCCTGACTTTC.

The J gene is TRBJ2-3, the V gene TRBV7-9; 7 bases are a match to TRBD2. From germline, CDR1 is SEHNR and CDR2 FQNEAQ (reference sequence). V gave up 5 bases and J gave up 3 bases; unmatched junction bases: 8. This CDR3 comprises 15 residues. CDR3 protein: CASSEGGLRTDTQYF. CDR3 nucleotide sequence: TGTGCCAGCAGCGAGGGAGGGTTAAGAACAGATACGCAGTATTTT.

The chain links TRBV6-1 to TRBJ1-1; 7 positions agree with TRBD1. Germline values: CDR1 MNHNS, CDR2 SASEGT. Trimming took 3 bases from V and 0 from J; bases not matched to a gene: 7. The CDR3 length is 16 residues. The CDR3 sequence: CASSDRGLRMNTEAFF. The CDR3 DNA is TGTGCCAGCAGTGACAGGGGGTTGAGAATGAACACTGAAGCTTTCTTT.

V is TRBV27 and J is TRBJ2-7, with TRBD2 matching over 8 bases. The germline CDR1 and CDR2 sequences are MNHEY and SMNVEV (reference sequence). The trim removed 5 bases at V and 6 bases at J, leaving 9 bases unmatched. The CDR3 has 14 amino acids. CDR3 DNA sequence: TGTGCCAGCAGTCCCTCACTAGCGGTCACCGAGCAGTACTTC. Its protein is CASSPSLAVTEQYF.

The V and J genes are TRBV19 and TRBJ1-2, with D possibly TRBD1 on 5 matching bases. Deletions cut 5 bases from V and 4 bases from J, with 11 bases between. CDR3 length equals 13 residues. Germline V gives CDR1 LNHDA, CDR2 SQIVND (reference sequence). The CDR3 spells CASSPQGGYGYTF. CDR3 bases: TGTGCCAGTAGTCCCCAGGGTGGCTATGGCTACACCTTC. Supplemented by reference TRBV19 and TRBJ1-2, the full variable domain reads DGGITQSPKYLFRKEGQNVTLSCEQNLNHDAMYWYRQDPGQGLRLIYYSQIVNDFQKGDIAEGYSVSREKKESFPLTVTSAQKNPTAFYLCASSPQGGYGYTFGSGTRLTVV.

The DNA for the CDR3 is TGTGCCACCAGCAGAGGGGCGCGAGAGACCCAGTACTTC. This gives the protein CATSRGARETQYF. This chain joins TRBV15 and TRBJ2-5, with D hard to call. Germline V CDR1 and CDR2: LNHNV, YYDKDF (reference sequence). V shed 1 base and J shed 4 bases, with 7 bases lying between them. The CDR3 runs to 13 residues.

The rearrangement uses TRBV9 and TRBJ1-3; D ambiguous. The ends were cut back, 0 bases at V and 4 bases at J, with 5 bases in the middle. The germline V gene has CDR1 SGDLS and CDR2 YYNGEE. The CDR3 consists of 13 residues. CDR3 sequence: CASSVALGNTIYF. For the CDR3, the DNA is TGTGCCAGCAGCGTAGCTTTGGGAAACACCATATATTTT.

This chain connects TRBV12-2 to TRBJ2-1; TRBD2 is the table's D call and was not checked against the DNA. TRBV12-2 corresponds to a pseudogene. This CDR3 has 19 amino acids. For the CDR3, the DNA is TGTGCAAGTCGCTTAGCCCCCCTAATTTGCGGGAGCCTCGACAATGAGCAGTTCTTC. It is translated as CASRLAPLICGSLDNEQFF.

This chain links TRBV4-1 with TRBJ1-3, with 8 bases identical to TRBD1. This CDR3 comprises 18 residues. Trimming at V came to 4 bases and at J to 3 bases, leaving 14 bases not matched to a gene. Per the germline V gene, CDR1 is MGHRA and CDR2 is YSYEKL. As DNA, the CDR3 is TGCGCCAGCAGCCTCCCTGCTGGTCAGGGGGCGATTGGAAACACCATATATTTT. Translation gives CASSLPAGQGAIGNTIYF.

Here the CDR3 reads CASSLGQSDWGTQYF. In nucleotides, the CDR3 is TGCGCCAGCAGCTTGGGACAGTCCGATTGGGGGACCCAGTACTTC. This chain joins TRBV5-1 and TRBJ2-5; possible D gene TRBD1, 5 bases. CDR1 is SGHRS, CDR2 YFSETQ, per germline. V was pared by 0 bases and J by 7 bases, with 16 bases between. This CDR3 spans 15 amino acids.

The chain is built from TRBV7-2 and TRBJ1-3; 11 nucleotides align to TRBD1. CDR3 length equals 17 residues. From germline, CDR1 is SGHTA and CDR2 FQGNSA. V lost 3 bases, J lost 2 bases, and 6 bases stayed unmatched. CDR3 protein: CASSFGQGATTGNTIYF. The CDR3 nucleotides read TGTGCCAGCAGCTTTGGACAGGGGGCGACTACTGGAAACACCATATATTTT.

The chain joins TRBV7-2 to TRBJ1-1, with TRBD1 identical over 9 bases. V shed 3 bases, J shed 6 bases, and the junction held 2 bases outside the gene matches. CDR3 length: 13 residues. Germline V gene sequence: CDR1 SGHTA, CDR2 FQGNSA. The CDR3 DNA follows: TGTGCCAGCAGCTTCCGGGACAGGGCTGAAGCTTTCTTT. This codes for CASSFRDRAEAFF.

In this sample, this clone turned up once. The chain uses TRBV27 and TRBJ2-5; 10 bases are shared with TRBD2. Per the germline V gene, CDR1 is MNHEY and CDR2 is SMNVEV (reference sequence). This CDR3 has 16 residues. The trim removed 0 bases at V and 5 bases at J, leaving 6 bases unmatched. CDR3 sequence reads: CASSLSGAGGRETQYF. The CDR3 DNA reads TGTGCCAGCAGTTTATCGGGAGCGGGGGGGCGGGAGACCCAGTACTTC.

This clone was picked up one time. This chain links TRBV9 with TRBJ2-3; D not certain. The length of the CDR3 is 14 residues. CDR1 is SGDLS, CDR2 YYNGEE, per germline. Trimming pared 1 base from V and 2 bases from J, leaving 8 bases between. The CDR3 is CASSVLGNTDTQYF. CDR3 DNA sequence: TGTGCCAGCAGCGTACTAGGAAACACAGATACGCAGTATTTT.

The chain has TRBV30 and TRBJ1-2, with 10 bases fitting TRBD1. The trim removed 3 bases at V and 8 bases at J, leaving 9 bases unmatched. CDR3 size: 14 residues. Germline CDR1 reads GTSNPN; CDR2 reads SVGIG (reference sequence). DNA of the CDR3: TGTGCCTGGAGGACGACAGGGGGCGCGAGGGGCTACACCTTC. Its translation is CAWRTTGGARGYTF.

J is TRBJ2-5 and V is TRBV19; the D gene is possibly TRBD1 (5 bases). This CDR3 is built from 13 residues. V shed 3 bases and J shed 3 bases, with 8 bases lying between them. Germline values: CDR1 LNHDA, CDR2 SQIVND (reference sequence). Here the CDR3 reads CASSITREETQYF. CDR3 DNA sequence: TGTGCCAGTAGTATCACCAGGGAAGAGACCCAGTACTTC.

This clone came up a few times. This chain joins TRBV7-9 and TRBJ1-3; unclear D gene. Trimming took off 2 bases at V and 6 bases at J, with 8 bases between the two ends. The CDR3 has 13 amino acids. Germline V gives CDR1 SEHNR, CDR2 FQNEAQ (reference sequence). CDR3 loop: CASSLWRANTIYF. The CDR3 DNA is TGTGCCAGCAGCTTATGGAGGGCAAACACCATATATTTT.

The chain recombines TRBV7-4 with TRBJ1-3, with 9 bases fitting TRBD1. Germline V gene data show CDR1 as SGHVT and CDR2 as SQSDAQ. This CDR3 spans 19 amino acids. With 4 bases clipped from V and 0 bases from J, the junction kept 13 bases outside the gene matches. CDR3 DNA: TGTGCCAGCAGCTCTTGTCCCGGGACAGGGCGACTCTCTGGAAACACCATATATTTT. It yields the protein CASSSCPGTGRLSGNTIYF.